This is a list of T cell receptor beta chains from one sample in a study of CD8 T cells in ankylosing spondylitis. From the 5' RACE reads, TCRdb called clonotypes with MiXCR, one entry per CDR3 protein. The sample lists about 440,000 distinct CDR3 sequences, approximately 17% occurring once. Material for sequencing was blood, either unsorted or a sorted T cell fraction (not recorded which). The receptors here all came from a male donor with ankylosing spondylitis. The CDR3 runs from the conserved cysteine through the conserved F or W. The D gene is left open where the match is weak. Not all rows give a size; the values are once, few, many and, for expanded clones, a class.

v_call: TRBV6-1; clone_size: .; j_call: TRBJ2-1; cdr3_length: 16; d_call: TRBD1; cdr3_aa: CASRDTGQSSYNEQFF; cdr3_nt: TGTGCCAGCAGAGATACGGGACAGAGCTCCTACAATGAGCAGTTCTTC
v_call: TRBV30; clone_size: few; j_call: TRBJ1-1; cdr3_length: 13; d_call: .; cdr3_aa: CAWRKVENTEAFF; cdr3_nt: TGTGCCTGGAGGAAGGTGGAGAACACTGAAGCTTTCTTT
v_call: TRBV5-1; clone_size: .; j_call: TRBJ1-1; cdr3_length: 13; d_call: .; cdr3_aa: CASRWDSNTEAFF; cdr3_nt: TGCGCCAGCAGATGGGACTCGAACACTGAAGCTTTCTTT
v_call: TRBV5-1; clone_size: .; j_call: TRBJ1-2; cdr3_length: 15; d_call: TRBD1; cdr3_aa: CASSPSDRKNYGYTF; cdr3_nt: TGCGCCAGCAGCCCATCGGACAGGAAAAACTATGGCTACACCTTC
v_call: TRBV7-9; clone_size: .; j_call: TRBJ1-2; cdr3_length: 16; d_call: .; cdr3_aa: CASSLFSGQSNYGYTF; cdr3_nt: TGTGCCAGCAGCTTATTTTCTGGACAGTCTAACTATGGCTACACCTTC
v_call: TRBV12-3/TRBV12-4; clone_size: many; j_call: TRBJ2-5; cdr3_length: 17; d_call: TRBD1; cdr3_aa: CASSPLWDRGPQETQYF; cdr3_nt: TGTGCCAGCAGCCCTCTCTGGGACAGGGGACCCCAAGAGACCCAGTACTTC
v_call: TRBV11-2; clone_size: few; j_call: TRBJ1-1; cdr3_length: 15; d_call: .; cdr3_aa: CASSRDGSGFYEAFF; cdr3_nt: TGTGCCAGCAGCCGAGACGGATCAGGGTTTTATGAAGCTTTCTTT
v_call: TRBV20-1; clone_size: few; j_call: TRBJ2-2; cdr3_length: 16; d_call: TRBD2; cdr3_aa: CSARPLAGGPLGELFF; cdr3_nt: TGCAGTGCTAGACCTCTAGCGGGAGGGCCCCTCGGGGAGCTGTTTTTT
v_call: TRBV7-2; clone_size: .; j_call: TRBJ2-2; cdr3_length: 14; d_call: TRBD2; cdr3_aa: CASSLVLAAGELFF; cdr3_nt: TGTGCCAGCAGCTTAGTGCTAGCGGCCGGGGAGCTGTTTTTT
v_call: TRBV6-2/TRBV6-3; clone_size: few; j_call: TRBJ2-6; cdr3_length: 16; d_call: .; cdr3_aa: CASSSDISPGANVLTF; cdr3_nt: TGTGCCAGCAGTTCAGACATTTCACCTGGGGCCAACGTCCTGACTTTC
v_call: TRBV7-6; clone_size: .; j_call: TRBJ2-7; cdr3_length: 14; d_call: TRBD1; cdr3_aa: CASSRQTGGYEQYF; cdr3_nt: TGTGCCAGCAGCCGACAAACAGGGGGCTACGAGCAGTACTTC
v_call: TRBV6-1; clone_size: .; j_call: TRBJ1-5; cdr3_length: 15; d_call: TRBD1; cdr3_aa: CASRPGQGTNQPQHF; cdr3_nt: TGTGCCAGCAGGCCCGGACAGGGAACAAATCAGCCCCAGCATTTT
v_call: TRBV20-1; clone_size: .; j_call: TRBJ2-7; cdr3_length: 12; d_call: TRBD1; cdr3_aa: CSAVGQAHEQYF; cdr3_nt: TGCAGTGCCGTCGGACAGGCCCACGAGCAGTACTTC
v_call: TRBV12-3/TRBV12-4; clone_size: few; j_call: TRBJ2-3; cdr3_length: 15; d_call: TRBD1; cdr3_aa: CASSNPGQGTDTQYF; cdr3_nt: TGTGCCAGCAGCAACCCGGGACAGGGAACAGATACGCAGTATTTT
v_call: TRBV6-5; clone_size: .; j_call: TRBJ1-1; cdr3_length: 16; d_call: TRBD1; cdr3_aa: CASSYSWDSSNTEAFF; cdr3_nt: TGTGCCAGCAGTTACTCTTGGGACAGCTCCAACACTGAAGCTTTCTTT
v_call: TRBV7-9; clone_size: many; j_call: TRBJ1-3; cdr3_length: 13; d_call: .; cdr3_aa: CASSTGGGNTIYF; cdr3_nt: TGTGCCAGCAGCACAGGAGGTGGAAACACCATATATTTT
v_call: TRBV2; clone_size: .; j_call: TRBJ2-1; cdr3_length: 15; d_call: TRBD2; cdr3_aa: CASSRTSGNYNEQFF; cdr3_nt: TGTGCCAGCAGTCGGACTAGCGGAAACTACAATGAGCAGTTCTTC